This is a list of T cell receptor beta chains from one sample in a study of beta chain features in type 1 diabetes. TCRdb's copy holds only in-frame clones and misses some; the assay was immunoSEQ multiplex PCR. Of under 550,000 clones listed, about an eighth were seen once; the top ten hold about 0.045%. Sequencing was carried out using naive CD4+ T cells from blood. The receptors were gathered from a woman between 18 and 29 years old in good health. The CDR3 runs from the conserved cysteine through the conserved F or W. D genes are given only for firm matches. Rows give clone size only sometimes, using once, few, many, or a class for an expanded clone.

d_gene: TRBD2
abundance: .
v_gene: TRBV5-1
j_gene: TRBJ2-1
CDR3nt: TGCGCCAGCAGCCTGGGGCGGGAGAGCGACAATGAGCAGTTCTTC
CDR3aa: CASSLGRESDNEQFF

d_gene: .
abundance: few
v_gene: TRBV7-9
j_gene: TRBJ2-2
CDR3nt: TGTGCCAGCAGTTTGCGGTTTTCCGGGGAGCTGTTTTTT
CDR3aa: CASSLRFSGELFF

d_gene: TRBD1
abundance: few
v_gene: TRBV19
j_gene: TRBJ2-1
CDR3nt: TGTGCCAGTAGTATAGGAGGATGGACAGGGAGAAATGAGCAGTTCTTC
CDR3aa: CASSIGGWTGRNEQFF

d_gene: TRBD1
abundance: few
v_gene: TRBV27
j_gene: TRBJ1-5
CDR3nt: TGTGCCAGCAGGCCTGAGACAGGGAGGTCCACTCAGCCCCAGCATTTT
CDR3aa: CASRPETGRSTQPQHF

d_gene: .
abundance: .
v_gene: TRBV7-2
j_gene: TRBJ1-4
CDR3nt: TGTGCCAGCGCCCTCCTGACGGGGCCGGGGCCAACTAATGAAAAACTGTTTTTT
CDR3aa: CASALLTGPGPTNEKLFF

d_gene: TRBD2
abundance: .
v_gene: TRBV7-9
j_gene: TRBJ2-1
CDR3nt: TGTGCCAGCAGCTTTTCGACGGGAGGTTCCTACAATGAGCAGTTCTTC
CDR3aa: CASSFSTGGSYNEQFF

d_gene: TRBD2
abundance: .
v_gene: TRBV7-2
j_gene: TRBJ2-5
CDR3nt: TGTGCCAGCAGCTGGGGACTAGCGGGGGCTGGGGAGACCCAGTACTTC
CDR3aa: CASSWGLAGAGETQYF

d_gene: TRBD1
abundance: .
v_gene: TRBV2
j_gene: TRBJ1-5
CDR3nt: TGTGCCAGAGGGACAGGGGCACGGCCCCAGCATTTT
CDR3aa: CARGTGARPQHF

d_gene: .
abundance: few
v_gene: TRBV10-3
j_gene: TRBJ2-1
CDR3nt: TGTGCCATCGGACAGAGCTCCTACAATGAGCAGTTCTTC
CDR3aa: CAIGQSSYNEQFF

d_gene: .
abundance: .
v_gene: TRBV30
j_gene: TRBJ2-3
CDR3nt: TGTGCCTGGAGCGGCTCGGGAGCCTTCACAGATACGCAGTATTTT
CDR3aa: CAWSGSGAFTDTQYF

d_gene: .
abundance: .
v_gene: TRBV12-5
j_gene: TRBJ1-4
CDR3nt: TGTGCTAGTGGTTTGCCCCGCGGGGGTGATGAAAAACTGTTTTTT
CDR3aa: CASGLPRGGDEKLFF

d_gene: TRBD2
abundance: few
v_gene: TRBV30
j_gene: TRBJ2-7
CDR3nt: TGTGCCTGGAGTCAGGCGGGAGGGTCCTACGAGCAGTACTTC
CDR3aa: CAWSQAGGSYEQYF

d_gene: .
abundance: few
v_gene: TRBV9
j_gene: TRBJ2-1
CDR3nt: TGTGCCAGCAAACCAGTGCATGAGCAGTTCTTC
CDR3aa: CASKPVHEQFF

d_gene: TRBD1
abundance: .
v_gene: TRBV6-6
j_gene: TRBJ1-1
CDR3nt: TGTGCCAGCAGTACGGAGACAGGGTCAGGCACTGAAGCTTTCTTT
CDR3aa: CASSTETGSGTEAFF

d_gene: TRBD2
abundance: few
v_gene: TRBV6-5
j_gene: TRBJ2-7
CDR3nt: TGTGCCAGCAAAGGGACTAGCGGGAAATACGAGCAGTACTTC
CDR3aa: CASKGTSGKYEQYF

d_gene: TRBD1
abundance: few
v_gene: TRBV7-2
j_gene: TRBJ2-1
CDR3nt: TGTGCCAGCAGCTTAGCGGGACAGGGGGTCAATGAGCAGTTCTTC
CDR3aa: CASSLAGQGVNEQFF

d_gene: .
abundance: few
v_gene: TRBV27
j_gene: TRBJ2-3
CDR3nt: TGTGCCAGCAGCTTGACAGGAGGAGGGGGCACAGATACGCAGTATTTT
CDR3aa: CASSLTGGGGTDTQYF

d_gene: .
abundance: .
v_gene: TRBV7-9
j_gene: TRBJ1-4
CDR3nt: TGTGCCAGCAGCCTAGGGACCTTTGCAACTAATGAAAAACTGTTTTTT
CDR3aa: CASSLGTFATNEKLFF

d_gene: TRBD2
abundance: few
v_gene: TRBV2
j_gene: TRBJ2-1
CDR3nt: TGTGCCAGCAGTGAAGTAGATGCGGGGGTCGGTGAGCAGTTCTTC
CDR3aa: CASSEVDAGVGEQFF